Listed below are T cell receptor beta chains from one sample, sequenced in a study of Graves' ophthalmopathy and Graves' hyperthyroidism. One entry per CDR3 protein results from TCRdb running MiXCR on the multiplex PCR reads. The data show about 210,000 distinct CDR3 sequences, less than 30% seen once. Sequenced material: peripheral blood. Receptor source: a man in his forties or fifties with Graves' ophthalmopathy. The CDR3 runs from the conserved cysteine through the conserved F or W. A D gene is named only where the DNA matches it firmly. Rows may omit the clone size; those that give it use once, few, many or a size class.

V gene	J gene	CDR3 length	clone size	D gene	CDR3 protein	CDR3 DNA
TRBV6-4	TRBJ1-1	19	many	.	CASILKYGWRDNVHTEAFF	TGTGCCAGCATCCTTAAATATGGGTGGCGGGACAACGTGCACACTGAAGCTTTCTTT
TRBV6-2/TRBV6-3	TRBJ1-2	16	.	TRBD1	CASSTTGNRRFYGYTF	TGTGCCAGCAGCACGACAGGGAACAGGCGGTTCTATGGCTACACCTTC
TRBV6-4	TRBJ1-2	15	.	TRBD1	CASSYWTGGTYGYTF	TGTGCCAGCAGTTACTGGACAGGTGGTACTTATGGCTACACCTTC
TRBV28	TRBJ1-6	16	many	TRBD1	CASSNRGESYNSPLHF	TGTGCCAGCAGTAACAGGGGAGAGTCCTATAATTCACCCCTCCACTTT
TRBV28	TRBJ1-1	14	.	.	CASSPGWGNTEAFF	TGTGCCAGCAGCCCCGGTTGGGGGAACACTGAAGCTTTCTTT
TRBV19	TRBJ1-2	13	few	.	CASSSGTPYGYTF	TGTGCCAGTAGTTCCGGGACACCGTATGGCTACACCTTC
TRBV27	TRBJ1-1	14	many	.	CASSLSVRAPEAFF	TGTGCCAGCAGTTTATCGGTCAGGGCCCCTGAAGCTTTCTTT
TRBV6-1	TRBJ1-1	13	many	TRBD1	CASRDRGPTEAFF	TGTGCCAGCAGGGACAGGGGGCCAACTGAAGCTTTCTTT
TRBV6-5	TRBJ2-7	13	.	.	CASSLSRDSEQYF	TGTGCCAGCAGTCTATCACGAGATTCAGAGCAGTACTTC
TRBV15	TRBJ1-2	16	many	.	CATSRDRGMTNYGYTF	TGTGCCACCAGCAGAGATAGAGGGATGACTAACTATGGCTACACCTTC
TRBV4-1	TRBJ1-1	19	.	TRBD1	CASSQDRPWGQGRNTEAFF	TGCGCCAGCAGCCAAGATCGACCGTGGGGACAGGGAAGGAACACTGAAGCTTTCTTT
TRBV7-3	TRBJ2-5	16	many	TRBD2	CASSPTGLAGVGTQYF	TGTGCCAGCAGCCCCACAGGACTAGCGGGAGTCGGGACCCAGTACTTC
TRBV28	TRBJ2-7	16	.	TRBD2	CASLAGTSGQGYEQYF	TGTGCCAGCCTCGCCGGGACTAGCGGGCAGGGCTACGAGCAGTACTTC
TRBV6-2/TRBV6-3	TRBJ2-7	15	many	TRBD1	CASRSAGTGIYEQYF	TGTGCCAGCAGGAGCGCCGGGACAGGGATCTACGAGCAGTACTTC
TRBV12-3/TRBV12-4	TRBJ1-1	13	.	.	CASGRVMNTEAFF	TGTGCCAGCGGACGGGTCATGAACACTGAAGCTTTCTTT
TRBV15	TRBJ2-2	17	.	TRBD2	CATSRKLAGDGTGELFF	TGTGCCACCAGCAGGAAGCTAGCGGGAGATGGTACCGGGGAGCTGTTTTTT